The 4 T cell receptor beta chains below were found in one sample sequenced in a study of T cell responses to AZD1222 COVID-19 vaccine. Libraries were prepared by immunoSEQ multiplex PCR; TCRdb keeps only in-frame clonotypes and omits some of them. This table holds about 190,000 clones, approximately 92% found once. Sequenced here: peripheral blood, sampled on day 0 of AZD1222 vaccination. The receptor source for this set is an adult in good health.

The chain combines TRBV6-5 with TRBJ1-1, with D possibly being TRBD1 (5 bases). The V end lost 1 base, the J end lost 8 bases, and 8 bases lay between the germline ends. This CDR3 region has 12 residues. Germline V gene sequence: CDR1 MNHEY, CDR2 SVGAGI. The chain's CDR3 is CASSYFTGEAFF. In DNA form, the CDR3 reads TGTGCCAGCAGTTACTTCACAGGAGAAGCTTTCTTT.

This chain joins TRBV18 and TRBJ2-7; D might be TRBD1 (6 bases). The CDR3 extends over 15 amino acids. Trimming shortened V by 2 bases and J by 0 bases, and 11 bases separated the two germline ends. Germline lookup yields CDR1 KGHSH and CDR2 LQKENI. This chain's CDR3 is CASSPGKGVSYEQYF. The CDR3 DNA follows: TGTGCCAGCTCACCAGGGAAGGGGGTCTCCTACGAGCAGTACTTC.

The chain has TRBV10-3 and TRBJ2-3, with 7 bases fitting TRBD2. Germline loops: CDR1 ENHRY, CDR2 SYGVKD. This CDR3 region has 14 residues. The junction had 3 bases not matched to a gene; V was cut back by 3 bases and J by 3 bases. CDR3: CAISDRRGTDTQYF. The CDR3 nucleotides read TGTGCCATCAGTGATCGGCGGGGGACAGATACGCAGTATTTT.

This rearrangement joins TRBV27 to TRBJ2-2; 7 nucleotides line up with TRBD2. Trimming at V came to 2 bases and at J to 1 base, leaving 4 bases not matched to a gene. The CDR3 consists of 16 residues. The germline gives CDR1 MNHEY, CDR2 SMNVEV (reference sequence). CDR3 nucleotide sequence: TGTGCCAGCAGTTTACGAGCGGGGCTGAACACCGGGGAGCTGTTTTTT. Amino acids: CASSLRAGLNTGELFF.